The clone carrying this T cell receptor beta chain was observed a few times. Its specificity is unknown. Germline V CDR1 and CDR2: MDHEN, SYDVKM. Trimming cost V 0 bases and J 4 bases, with 6 bases left between them. The CDR3 sequence is 13 residues long. As the sequencing template, cDNA was produced by extracting RNA and reverse transcribing it. Libraries were prepared by immunoSEQ multiplex PCR; TCRdb keeps only in-frame clonotypes and omits some of them. The sample has some 150,000 clones, roughly 58% seen once. These data belong to a study of CD8+ T cells in alopecia areata. The study's findings and limits: Across lesional scalp, and particularly alopecia totalis/universalis, clonality surpassed that of normal scalp.

Sequenced material: CD8+ T cells sorted from blood. The V and J genes are TRBV28 and TRBJ2-5; D uncertain. The receptor comes from a human donor in good health. CDR3 sequence (DNA): TGTGCCAGCAGTTTATGGGATGGAGAGACCCAGTACTTC. It codes for CASSLWDGETQYF.